The 22 T cell receptor beta chains below were found in one sample sequenced in a study of cytomegalovirus exposure and HLA in healthy donors. PCR amplification relied on 60 Vbeta primers (plus 13 Jbeta primers). Generated by immunoSEQ multiplex PCR, the TCRdb table keeps only in-frame clones and is missing some. The repertoire holds under 200,000 clones, roughly 80% seen once, with around 2% in the top ten. Specimen: PBMCs. The receptor set was obtained from a man over 45 in good health and CMV-seropositive.

V and J are TRBV5-1 and TRBJ2-7, with 9 bases matching TRBD2. The trim removed 4 bases at V and 2 bases at J, leaving 7 bases unmatched. Germline V gene data show CDR1 as SGHRS and CDR2 as YFSETQ. The CDR3 sequence is 15 residues long. In nucleotides, the CDR3 is TGCGCCAGCAGCCCCGGGACTAGCAGTCCCTACGAGCAGTACTTC. Translation gives CASSPGTSSPYEQYF.

J is TRBJ2-7 and V is TRBV9, with 7 bases lining up with TRBD1. Germline lookup yields CDR1 SGDLS and CDR2 YYNGEE. After removal of 4 bases from V and 1 base from J, the junction contained 11 bases not matched to a gene. The CDR3 loop spans 16 amino acids. The CDR3 DNA follows: TGTGCCAGCAGCCCCCATCGCGGACAGGCATCCTACGAGCAGTACTTC. It specifies CASSPHRGQASYEQYF.

This clone came up a few times. CDR3 residues: CAWSVGLAGGNEQFF. DNA of the CDR3: TGTGCCTGGAGTGTAGGACTAGCGGGGGGAAATGAGCAGTTCTTC. The chain uses TRBV30 and TRBJ2-1, with 14 bases aligning to TRBD2. Germline CDR1 is GTSNPN and CDR2 is SVGIG (reference sequence). Unmatched junction bases numbered 2, after V lost 0 bases and J lost 7 bases. The CDR3 is made up of 15 amino acids.

This chain links TRBV7-2 with TRBJ2-6; 10 bases align to TRBD1. V shed 3 bases and J 0 bases; nucleotides not matched to a gene: 5. The length of the CDR3 is 18 residues. Germline V lookup: CDR1 SGHTA, CDR2 FQGNSA. CDR3 residues: CASSLTGGAISGANVLTF. For the CDR3, the DNA is TGTGCCAGCAGCTTGACAGGGGGCGCGATCTCTGGGGCCAACGTCCTGACTTTC.

This clone was observed a handful of times. The J gene is TRBJ2-3, the V gene TRBV11-3, with 8 bases matching TRBD2. CDR1 is SGHNT and CDR2 is YENEEA in the germline V gene. The V segment lost 5 bases and the J segment 5 bases; nucleotides outside the gene matches: 6. This CDR3 spans 14 amino acids. CDR3 DNA: TGTGCCAGCAGCGTCGGACTAGCAAGAGATACGCAGTATTTT. It is translated as CASSVGLARDTQYF. Drawing the rest from reference TRBV11-3 and TRBJ2-3, the complete variable domain is EAGVVQSPRYKIIEKKQPVAFWCNPISGHNTLYWYLQNLGQGPELLIRYENEEAVDDSQLPKDRFSAERLKGVDSTLKIQPAELGDSAVYLCASSVGLARDTQYFGPGTRLTVL.

This sequence joins TRBV27 and TRBJ2-5; D is uncertain. TRBJ2-7 explains the end of the DNA better; the J call may be wrong. Germline CDR1 MNHEY, CDR2 SMNVEV (reference sequence). The CDR3 spans 13 residues. CDR3 nucleotides: TGTGCCAGCAGTTTCCTGGGCCCCTACGAGCAGTACTTC. Its protein product is CASSFLGPYEQYF.

The chain carries TRBV25-1 and TRBJ2-7; tentative D call: TRBD2 (5 bases). V was cut by 6 bases and J by 6 bases, with 12 bases left in between. CDR3 length: 12 amino acids. CDR1 is MGHDK, CDR2 SYGVNS, per germline. Here the CDR3 DNA reads TGTGCCAGCAGGAATCCGGGGTTCGAGCAGTACTTC. This gives the protein CASRNPGFEQYF.

This chain connects TRBV4-2 to TRBJ2-5; possibly TRBD2 for D (6 bases). The V end was cut by 0 bases, the J end by 5 bases, with 13 bases between. The germline gives CDR1 LGHNA, CDR2 YNFKEQ. The CDR3 has 15 amino acids. The CDR3 nucleotides are TGTGCCAGCAGCCAAGACGGGTCTGGGAGGGAGACCCAGTACTTC. Amino acids: CASSQDGSGRETQYF.

CDR3 sequence: CASRGDRDRIWGNQPQHF. The CDR3 nucleotides are TGTGCCAGCAGGGGGGACCGGGACAGAATCTGGGGCAATCAGCCCCAGCATTTT. This chain joins TRBV5-7 and TRBJ1-5; TRBD1 agrees at 7 bases. TRBV5-7 is sorted into the ORF group, with uncertain function. There are 18 residues in the CDR3. With 5 bases clipped from V and 2 bases from J, the junction kept 16 bases outside the gene matches.

This chain joins TRBV28 and TRBJ2-5; TRBD1 matches 8 bases. Germline CDR1 is MDHEN and CDR2 is SYDVKM. This CDR3 is built from 16 residues. The junction had 11 bases not matched to a gene; V was cut back by 6 bases and J by 2 bases. The CDR3 spells CASSPLEWDRQETQYF. The CDR3 nucleotides read TGTGCCAGCAGCCCTCTCGAGTGGGACAGGCAAGAGACCCAGTACTTC.

The CDR3 bases are TGTGCCAGCAGTCATTTATACCCTGCCCAACACTACGAGCAGTACTTC. Its protein product is CASSHLYPAQHYEQYF. The rearrangement uses TRBV25-1 and TRBJ2-7; D remains unclear. V was clipped by 5 bases and J by 3 bases, with 20 bases between them. The germline V gene encodes CDR1 MGHDK and CDR2 SYGVNS. The length of the CDR3 is 16 residues.

The chain has TRBV5-4 and TRBJ2-7; possible D gene TRBD1, 6 bases. CDR1 SGHNT and CDR2 YYREEE come from the germline V gene (reference sequence). Trimming took 2 bases from V and 6 from J, leaving 12 bases between them. The CDR3 is made up of 13 amino acids. The CDR3 region is CASSFRTEGEQYF. Here the CDR3 DNA reads TGTGCCAGCAGCTTCAGGACAGAGGGCGAGCAGTACTTC.

The chain combines TRBV29-1 with TRBJ1-1; D may be TRBD1 (5 bases). V lost 4 bases and J 1 base, leaving 7 bases between the germline ends. The germline V gene has CDR1 SQVTM and CDR2 ANQGSEA. This CDR3 is 12 amino acids long. CDR3 sequence reads: CSVVRENTEAFF. As DNA, the CDR3 is TGCAGCGTTGTCAGGGAGAACACTGAAGCTTTCTTT. Based on the CDR3 plus reference TRBV29-1 and TRBJ1-1, the full variable domain is SAVISQKPSRDICQRGTSLTIQCQVDSQVTMMFWYRQQPGQSLTLIATANQGSEATYESGFVIDKFPISRPNLTFSTLTVSNMSPEDSSIYLCSVVRENTEAFFGQGTRLTVV.

V is TRBV27 and J is TRBJ1-2; TRBD1 might be the D (5 bases). This CDR3 comprises 14 residues. Germline V gene lookup returns CDR1 MNHEY and CDR2 SMNVEV (reference sequence). V was pared by 3 bases and J by 2 bases, with 10 bases between. CDR3 in DNA: TGTGCCAGCAGTTTTATAGACAGCAACTATGGCTACACCTTC. Translation: CASSFIDSNYGYTF.

The chain carries TRBV7-2 and TRBJ2-7; 12 bases fit TRBD2. The germline V gene has CDR1 SGHTA and CDR2 FQGNSA. The CDR3 spans 15 residues. V lost 5 bases to trimming and J lost 2 bases; unmatched junction nucleotides: 4. DNA for the CDR3: TGTGCCAGCAGCCCGCGGACTAGCGGGGCCTACGAGCAGTACTTC. Its translation: CASSPRTSGAYEQYF.

This chain links TRBV2 with TRBJ1-2, with D tentatively TRBD1 (5 bases). This CDR3 has 13 amino acids. V lost 1 base, J lost 4 bases, and 7 bases lay in between. Germline V gene lookup returns CDR1 SNHLY and CDR2 FYNNEI. In nucleotides, the CDR3 is TGTGCCAGCAGTGAAGGGGGCCCCTATGGCTACACCTTC. Translating gives CASSEGGPYGYTF.

This clone was seen a single time. This chain links TRBV6-5 with TRBJ1-6; D perhaps matches TRBD1 (6 bases). Trimming took 5 bases from V and 5 from J, leaving 13 bases between them. This CDR3 has 15 residues. The germline V gene encodes CDR1 MNHEY and CDR2 SVGAGI. The CDR3 DNA sequence: TGTGCCAGCAGTACCCGGACAGATAATAATTCACCCCTCCACTTT. Translated: CASSTRTDNNSPLHF.

V and J are TRBV29-1 and TRBJ2-1; 8 nucleotides agree with TRBD1. Germline CDR1 reads SQVTM; CDR2 reads ANQGSEA. CDR3 length: 15 amino acids. Trimming removed 4 bases from V and 6 bases from J; junction bases left unmatched: 11. This CDR3 reads CSVAPGQGLRNEQFF. The CDR3 DNA follows: TGCAGCGTTGCGCCCGGACAGGGTTTACGCAATGAGCAGTTCTTC.

The V gene is TRBV2, the J gene TRBJ2-2; possible D gene TRBD2, 6 bases. Trimming took off 1 base at V and 8 bases at J, with 11 bases between the two ends. The CDR3 is made up of 14 amino acids. The germline V gene encodes CDR1 SNHLY and CDR2 FYNNEI. CDR3 DNA: TGTGCCAGCAGTGAAGGGAGGGGTGGAGGGGAGCTGTTTTTT. Residues: CASSEGRGGGELFF.

This clone occurred once. This chain joins TRBV7-6 and TRBJ2-5; D is uncertain. The CDR3 has 11 amino acids. CDR1 is SGHVS, CDR2 FNYEAQ, per germline. The V end lost 2 bases, the J end lost 10 bases, and 8 bases lay between the germline ends. The CDR3: CASSLNSGQYF. The CDR3 coding sequence is TGTGCCAGCAGCTTAAACTCTGGCCAGTACTTC.

The CDR3 reads CATSSRQGISYEQYF. The CDR3, as DNA: TGTGCCACCTCGTCTCGACAGGGTATCTCCTACGAGCAGTACTTC. The chain carries TRBV19 and TRBJ2-7; 7 bases fit TRBD1. CDR1 LNHDA and CDR2 SQIVND come from the germline V gene (reference sequence). CDR3 length equals 15 residues. After removal of 10 bases from V and 0 bases from J, the junction contained 12 bases not matched to a gene.

The chain joins TRBV6-5 to TRBJ1-1; 7 nucleotides align to TRBD1. The length of the CDR3 is 12 residues. Germline V CDR1 and CDR2: MNHEY, SVGAGI. CDR3 DNA sequence: TGTCGGGCTGGGGACAGGAACACTGAAGCTTTCTTT. This codes for CRAGDRNTEAFF.